A selection of T cell receptor beta chains follows, all from one sample in a study of shared clonotypes between healthy human individuals. Method: immunoSEQ multiplex PCR; TCRdb's copy keeps in-frame clones and lacks some. In the table there are around 620,000 clones, 85% to 95% of which are singletons. What was sequenced was naive CD8+ T cells sorted from blood. The receptors originated from a woman in her thirties in good health. CDR3s leave out the opening cysteine and the closing phenylalanine or tryptophan.

J,V,CDR3
TRBJ2-1,TRBV7-2,ASITSPGLAGHEQF
TRBJ2-7,TRBV9,ASSVEASAYEQY
TRBJ2-7,TRBV4-1,ASSQDWRAYEQY
TRBJ2-6,TRBV23-1,ALCWAEWANVLT
TRBJ2-7,TRBV7-6,ASSLYPEQY
TRBJ1-1,TRBV27,ASSALSIRNTEAF
NA,TRBV5-6,ASSLGLAGAYEQY
TRBJ1-1,TRBV7-9,ASSSSGTGILNTEAF
TRBJ2-7,TRBV5-8,ASSLKEAYEQY
TRBJ2-7,TRBV27,ASRKGTGYEQY
TRBJ2-7,TRBV28,ASSFGQGAAYEQY
TRBJ2-7,TRBV28,ASSQTGYLYPEQY
TRBJ2-7,TRBV6-5,ASSYGRTGLTYEQY
TRBJ2-1,TRBV27,ASSPVESGRALGNEQF
TRBJ2-7,TRBV10-3,AITGGRYEQY